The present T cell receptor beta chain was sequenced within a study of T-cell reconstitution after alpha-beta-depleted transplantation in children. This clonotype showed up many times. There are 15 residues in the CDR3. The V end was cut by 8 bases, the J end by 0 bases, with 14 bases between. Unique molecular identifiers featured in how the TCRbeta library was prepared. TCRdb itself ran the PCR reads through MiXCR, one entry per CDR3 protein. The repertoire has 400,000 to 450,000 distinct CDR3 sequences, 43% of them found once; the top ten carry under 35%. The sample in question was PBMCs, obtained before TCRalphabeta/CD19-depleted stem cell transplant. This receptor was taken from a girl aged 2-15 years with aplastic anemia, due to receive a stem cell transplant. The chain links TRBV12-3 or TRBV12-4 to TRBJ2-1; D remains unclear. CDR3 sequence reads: CASLARTRSYNEQFF. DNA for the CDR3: TGTGCCAGCCTTGCAAGGACGCGCTCCTACAATGAGCAGTTCTTC.